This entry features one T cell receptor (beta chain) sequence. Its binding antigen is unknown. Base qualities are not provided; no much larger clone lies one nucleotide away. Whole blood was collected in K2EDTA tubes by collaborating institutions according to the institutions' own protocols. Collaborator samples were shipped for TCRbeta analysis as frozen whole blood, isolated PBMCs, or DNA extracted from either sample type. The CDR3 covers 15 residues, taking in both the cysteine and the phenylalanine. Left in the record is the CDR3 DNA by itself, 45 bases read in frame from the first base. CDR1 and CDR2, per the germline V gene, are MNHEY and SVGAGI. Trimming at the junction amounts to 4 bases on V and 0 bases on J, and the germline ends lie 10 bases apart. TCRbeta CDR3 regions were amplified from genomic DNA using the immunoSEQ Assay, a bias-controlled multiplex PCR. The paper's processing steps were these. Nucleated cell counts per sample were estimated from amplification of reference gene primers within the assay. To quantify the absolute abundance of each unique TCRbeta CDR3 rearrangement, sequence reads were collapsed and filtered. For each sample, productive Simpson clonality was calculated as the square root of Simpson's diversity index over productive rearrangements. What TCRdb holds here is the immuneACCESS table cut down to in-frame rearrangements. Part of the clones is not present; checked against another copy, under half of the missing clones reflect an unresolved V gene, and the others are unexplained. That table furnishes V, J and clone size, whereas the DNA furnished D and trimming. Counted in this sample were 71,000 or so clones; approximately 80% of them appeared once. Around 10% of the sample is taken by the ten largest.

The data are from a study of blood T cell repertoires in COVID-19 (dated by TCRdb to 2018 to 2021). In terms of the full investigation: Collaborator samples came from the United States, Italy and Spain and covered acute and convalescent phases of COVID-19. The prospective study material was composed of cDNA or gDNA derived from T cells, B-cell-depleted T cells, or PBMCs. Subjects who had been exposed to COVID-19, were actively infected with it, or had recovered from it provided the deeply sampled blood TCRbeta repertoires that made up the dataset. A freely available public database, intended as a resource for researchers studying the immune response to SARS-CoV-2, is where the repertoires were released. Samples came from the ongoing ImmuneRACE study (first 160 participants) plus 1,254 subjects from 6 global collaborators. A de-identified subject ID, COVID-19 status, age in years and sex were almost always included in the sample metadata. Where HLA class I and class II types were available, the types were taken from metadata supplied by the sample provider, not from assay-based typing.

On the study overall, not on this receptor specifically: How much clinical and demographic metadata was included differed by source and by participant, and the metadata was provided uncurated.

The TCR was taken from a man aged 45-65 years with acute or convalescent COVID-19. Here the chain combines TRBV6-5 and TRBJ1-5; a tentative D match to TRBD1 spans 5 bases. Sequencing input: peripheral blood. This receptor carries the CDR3 CASSSDRTSNQPQHF. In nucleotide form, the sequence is TGTGCCAGCAGTTCTGACAGAACTAGCAATCAGCCCCAGCATTTT.